This TCR beta chain was sequenced for a study of metastatic and nonmetastatic thyroid tumors (dated by TCRdb to 2019 to 2021). Regarding the study in general: The researchers compared repertoires between peripheral blood samples and tumor or nodule tissue samples from patients with malignant or benign thyroid disease. What the study reported, not specific to this receptor: In both blood and tumor samples, TCR beta diversity was reported to be significantly higher in malignant tumors than in benign nodules.

None of the patients had been given any treatment before thyroid surgery. Patient clinical samples collected from the early 2010s to the late 2010s were retrospectively analysed using T-cell receptor beta sequencing. Including cysteine and phenylalanine, the CDR3 has 14 amino acids. The DNA shown is the 42-base CDR3, in frame from base 1. Cut back by 1 base and 8 bases, the V and J ends lie 14 bases apart. From a lookup of the germline V gene, CDR1 and CDR2 are SGHTA and FQGNSA. The library was obtained by PCR. Sequenced on an Illumina HiSeq 4000. High-throughput sequencing was used to profile the TCR beta-chain CDR3 region of each patient. Under the source paper's analysis protocol: CDR3 differences across clinicopathological groups were used to build a classifier for discriminating distant-metastatic papillary thyroid cancer patients. Repertoire diversity was assessed with the Shannon index, and tumor-blood repertoire similarity with the Morisita-Horn index. The public reads were quality trimmed at Q25 with fastp and then assembled into clones with MiXCR by TCRdb, keeping productive beta chains. The V and J calls and clone size come from TCRdb's table, not from the authors' own analysis. For this sample there are 6,600 or so clones; roughly a quarter appear just once. 15% to 20% of the sample is held by the ten biggest clonotypes.

This clone is assessed as medium-sized (0.01 to 0.1%). Its specific antigen is unknown. The input lacks base qualities; no much larger clone sits a single base away. The receptor chain draws on TRBV7-2 and TRBJ1-2; confidence is insufficient to name the D gene. Material: adjacent normal tissue. The source is a male donor with papillary thyroid cancer or a benign thyroid nodule (not recorded which). Some clones in this sample may be carry-over from other donors' samples. The sequence in DNA is TGTGCCAGCAGCTTAGTTGGGGAGGCGGGGGGCTACACCTTC. Its protein is CASSLVGEAGGYTF.